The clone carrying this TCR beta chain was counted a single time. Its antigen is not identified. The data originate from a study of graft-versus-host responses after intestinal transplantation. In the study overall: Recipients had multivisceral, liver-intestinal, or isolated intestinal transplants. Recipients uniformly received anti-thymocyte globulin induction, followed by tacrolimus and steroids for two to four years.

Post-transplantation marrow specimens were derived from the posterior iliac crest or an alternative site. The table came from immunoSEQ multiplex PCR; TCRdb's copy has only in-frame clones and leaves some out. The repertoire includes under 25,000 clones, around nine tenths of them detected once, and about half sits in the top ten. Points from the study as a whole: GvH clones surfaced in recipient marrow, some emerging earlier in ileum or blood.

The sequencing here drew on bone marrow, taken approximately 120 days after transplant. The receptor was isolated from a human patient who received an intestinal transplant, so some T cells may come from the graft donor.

CDR3 in DNA: TGTGCCAGTAGTATTAGCCAGGCCTCGTTCACTGAAGCTTTCTTT. Protein sequence: CASSISQASFTEAFF. The chain employs TRBV19 and TRBJ1-1, with unresolved D. The germline CDR1 and CDR2 sequences are LNHDA and SQIVND (reference sequence). This CDR3 contains 15 residues. V was clipped by 3 bases and J by 4 bases, with 15 bases between them. Full variable domain (remainder filled in from reference TRBV19 and TRBJ1-1): DGGITQSPKYLFRKEGQNVTLSCEQNLNHDAMYWYRQDPGQGLRLIYYSQIVNDFQKGDIAEGYSVSREKKESFPLTVTSAQKNPTAFYLCASSISQASFTEAFFGQGTRLTVV.